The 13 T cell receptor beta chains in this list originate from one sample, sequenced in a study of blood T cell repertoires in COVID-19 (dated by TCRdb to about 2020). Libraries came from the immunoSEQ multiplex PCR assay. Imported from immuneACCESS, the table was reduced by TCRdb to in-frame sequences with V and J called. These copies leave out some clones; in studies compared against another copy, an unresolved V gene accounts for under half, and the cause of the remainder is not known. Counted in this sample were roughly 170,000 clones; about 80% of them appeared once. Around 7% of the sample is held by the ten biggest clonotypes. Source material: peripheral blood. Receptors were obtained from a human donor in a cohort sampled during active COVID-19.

The CDR3 here is CASSYSRGEKLFF. Written as DNA, the CDR3 is TGTGCCAGCAGCTACTCTCGGGGTGAAAAACTGTTTTTT. The chain carries TRBV7-9 and TRBJ1-4; D uncertain. Germline V lookup: CDR1 SEHNR, CDR2 FQNEAQ (reference sequence). CDR3 length equals 13 residues. V gave up 4 bases and J gave up 7 bases, with 10 bases separating them.

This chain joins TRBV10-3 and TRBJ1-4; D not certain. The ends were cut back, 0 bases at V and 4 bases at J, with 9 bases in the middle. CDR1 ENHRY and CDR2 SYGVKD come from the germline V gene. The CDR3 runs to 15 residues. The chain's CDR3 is CAISESILDNEKLFF. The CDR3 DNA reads TGTGCCATCAGTGAGTCGATTTTAGATAATGAAAAACTGTTTTTT.

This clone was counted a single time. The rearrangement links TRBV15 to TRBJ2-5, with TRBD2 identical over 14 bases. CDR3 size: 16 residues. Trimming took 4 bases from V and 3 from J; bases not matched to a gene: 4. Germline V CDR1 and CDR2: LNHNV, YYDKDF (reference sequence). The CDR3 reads CATSNGTSGGEETQYF. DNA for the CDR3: TGTGCCACCAGCAACGGGACTAGCGGGGGAGAAGAGACCCAGTACTTC. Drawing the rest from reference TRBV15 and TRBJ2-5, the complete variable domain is DAMVIQNPRYQVTQFGKPVTLSCSQTLNHNVMYWYQQKSSQAPKLLFHYYDKDFNNEADTPDNFQSRRPNTSFCFLDIRSPGLGDTAMYLCATSNGTSGGEETQYFGPGTRLLVL.

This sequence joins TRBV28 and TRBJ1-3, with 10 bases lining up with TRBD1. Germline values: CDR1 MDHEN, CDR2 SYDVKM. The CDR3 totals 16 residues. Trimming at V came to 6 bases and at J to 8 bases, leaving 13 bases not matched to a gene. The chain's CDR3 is CASSSGTGDKRDTIYF. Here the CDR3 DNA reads TGTGCCAGCAGCTCCGGGACAGGGGATAAGAGAGACACCATATATTTT.

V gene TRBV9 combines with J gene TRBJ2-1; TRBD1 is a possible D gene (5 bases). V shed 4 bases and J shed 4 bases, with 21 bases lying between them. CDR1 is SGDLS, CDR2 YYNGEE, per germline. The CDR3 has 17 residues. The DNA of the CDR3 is TGTGCCAGCAGCACCCCCGTAGATGGGGCAGGTTACAATGAGCAGTTCTTC. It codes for CASSTPVDGAGYNEQFF.

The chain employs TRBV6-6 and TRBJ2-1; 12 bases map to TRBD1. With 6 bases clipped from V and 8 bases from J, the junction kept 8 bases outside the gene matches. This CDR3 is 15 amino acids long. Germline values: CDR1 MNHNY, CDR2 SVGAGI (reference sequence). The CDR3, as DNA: TGTGCCAGCAGCCCACGGGACAGGGGGCTGTATGAGCAGTTCTTC. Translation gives CASSPRDRGLYEQFF.

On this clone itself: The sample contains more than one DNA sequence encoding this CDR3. CDR3 residues: CASSLGTAATYEQYF. CDR3 nucleotide sequence: TGCGCCAGCAGCTTGGGGACAGCCGCGACCTACGAGCAGTACTTC. This chain connects TRBV5-1 to TRBJ2-7, with a tentative D call TRBD1 (6 bases). Between the trimmed V and J ends, which lost 0 bases and 2 bases, there was a span of 12 bases. Germline V gene lookup returns CDR1 SGHRS and CDR2 YFSETQ. The CDR3 covers 15 residues.

The chain's CDR3 is CASSRHPGQGNEKLFF. The CDR3 DNA sequence: TGTGCCAGCAGCCGACACCCGGGACAGGGTAATGAAAAACTGTTTTTT. This rearrangement joins TRBV3-1 (or the pseudogene TRBV3-2) to TRBJ1-4, with TRBD1 matching 9 bases. Germline V gene data show CDR1 as LGHDT and CDR2 as YNNKEL (reference sequence). This CDR3 has 16 residues. V shed 4 bases, J shed 4 bases, and the junction held 7 bases outside the gene matches.

Here the CDR3 DNA reads TGTGCCATCAGTGAGGGGACAGGGAGGACAGATACGCAGTATTTT. This gives the protein CAISEGTGRTDTQYF. This sequence joins TRBV10-3 and TRBJ2-3, with 9 bases aligning to TRBD1. The CDR3 covers 15 residues. The germline V gene has CDR1 ENHRY and CDR2 SYGVKD. V shed 2 bases and J 3 bases; nucleotides not matched to a gene: 3.

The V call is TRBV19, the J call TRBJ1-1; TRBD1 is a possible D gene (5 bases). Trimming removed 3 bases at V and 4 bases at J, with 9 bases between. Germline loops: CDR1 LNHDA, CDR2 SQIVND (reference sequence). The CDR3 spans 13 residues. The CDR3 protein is CASSIPGFTEAFF. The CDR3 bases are TGTGCCAGTAGTATTCCAGGGTTCACTGAAGCTTTCTTT. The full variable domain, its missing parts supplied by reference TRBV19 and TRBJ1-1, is DGGITQSPKYLFRKEGQNVTLSCEQNLNHDAMYWYRQDPGQGLRLIYYSQIVNDFQKGDIAEGYSVSREKKESFPLTVTSAQKNPTAFYLCASSIPGFTEAFFGQGTRLTVV.

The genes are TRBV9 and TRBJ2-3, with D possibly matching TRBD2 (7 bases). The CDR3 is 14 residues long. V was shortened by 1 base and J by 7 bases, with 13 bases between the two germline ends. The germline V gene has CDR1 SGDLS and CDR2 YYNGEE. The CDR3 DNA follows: TGTGCCAGCAGCGTATCGGCGGGGGACAATACGCAGTATTTT. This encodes CASSVSAGDNTQYF.

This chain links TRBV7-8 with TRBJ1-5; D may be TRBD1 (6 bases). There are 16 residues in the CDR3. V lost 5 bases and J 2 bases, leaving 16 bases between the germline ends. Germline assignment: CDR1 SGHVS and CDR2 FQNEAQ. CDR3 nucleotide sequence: TGTGCCAGCAGCAAAACAGGGAAGGGAGGCAATCAGCCCCAGCATTTT. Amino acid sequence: CASSKTGKGGNQPQHF.

The chain's CDR3 is CASSLGGLALYEQYF. DNA of the CDR3: TGCGCCAGCAGCTTGGGTGGACTAGCGCTCTACGAGCAGTACTTC. The chain is built from TRBV5-1 and TRBJ2-7, with TRBD2 identical over 9 bases. The CDR3 consists of 15 residues. Germline trimming cut 0 bases from V and 3 bases from J; bases unmatched to any gene: 4. The V gene's germline CDR1 is SGHRS and CDR2 YFSETQ.